These 16 T cell receptor beta chains were sequenced from one sample in a study of blood T cells in healthy people across ages. Together with a sample-barcoded 5' primer, a J-beta primer mix was included in a second PCR lasting about 6 to 11 cycles. TCRdb used MiXCR to reprocess the 5' RACE reads, holding one entry per CDR3 protein. This table has 910,000 or so distinct CDR3 sequences, about 51% appearing once. What was sequenced was blood. All receptors come from a woman between 55 and 75 years old in good health.

The chain has TRBV20-1 and TRBJ2-1; 7 nucleotides agree with TRBD2. Near its end, the DNA agrees better with TRBJ2-7, so the J call may be wrong. The CDR3 loop spans 15 amino acids. Germline V lookup: CDR1 DFQATT, CDR2 SNEGSKA (reference sequence). In nucleotides, the CDR3 is TGCAGTACCTCAGATATAGCGGGTTCAAGTTACGAGCAGTACTTC. Its protein is CSTSDIAGSSYEQYF.

V usage is TRBV25-1 and J usage is TRBJ1-2; the D is unclear. Between the trimmed V and J ends, which lost 5 bases and 4 bases, there was a span of 14 bases. The germline V gene has CDR1 MGHDK and CDR2 SYGVNS. This CDR3 has 14 residues. CDR3 amino acids: CASSPAGARYGYTF. In nucleotides, the CDR3 is TGTGCCAGCAGTCCCGCGGGAGCTCGCTATGGCTACACCTTC.

This chain uses TRBV4-3 with TRBJ2-2; D is possibly TRBD1 or TRBD2 (5 bases each). The CDR3 runs to 14 residues. CDR1 is LGHNA and CDR2 is YSLEER in the germline V gene. The V gene lost 5 bases and the J gene lost 4 bases, with 11 bases spanning the gap. For the CDR3, the DNA is TGCGCCAGCAGCATTGGGGGTGTCACCGGGGAGCTGTTTTTT. It yields the protein CASSIGGVTGELFF.

The chain combines TRBV28 with TRBJ1-4; D ambiguous. With 6 bases removed from V and 9 bases from J, the gap between germline ends came to 14 bases. The CDR3 runs to 13 residues. Germline V lookup: CDR1 MDHEN, CDR2 SYDVKM. The CDR3 DNA follows: TGTGCCAGCAGAAAGAATGGTGGAAAAAAACTGTTTTTT. It translates to CASRKNGGKKLFF.

The V and J genes are TRBV6-5 and TRBJ2-7; possibly TRBD2 for D (5 bases). V was pared by 5 bases and J by 6 bases, with 20 bases between. Germline values: CDR1 MNHEY, CDR2 SVGAGI. This CDR3 has 15 amino acids. The CDR3 is CASSRTRASLGEQYF. The CDR3 DNA follows: TGTGCCAGCAGTCGGACTCGGGCCTCGTTGGGCGAGCAGTACTTC.

This chain joins TRBV2 and TRBJ2-3; D unresolved. The CDR3 is 15 amino acids. Trimming left V 2 bases short and J 1 base short, with 10 bases between. Germline values: CDR1 SNHLY, CDR2 FYNNEI. CDR3 amino acids: CASSESAGRTDTQYF. The CDR3 DNA sequence: TGTGCCAGCAGTGAATCGGCAGGACGCACAGATACGCAGTATTTT.

This clonotype was seen a handful of times. The rearrangement links TRBV6-6 to TRBJ1-5; 7 positions agree with TRBD1. Germline V gene lookup returns CDR1 MNHNY and CDR2 SVGAGI (reference sequence). CDR3 length: 14 residues. Trimming removed 5 bases from V and 7 bases from J; junction bases left unmatched: 8. CDR3 protein: CASSPQGRRQPQHF. In DNA form, the CDR3 reads TGTGCCAGCAGTCCACAGGGGAGAAGGCAGCCCCAGCATTTT.

The rearrangement uses TRBV3-1 and TRBJ1-1; D is ambiguous. CDR3 length: 14 amino acids. Between the trimmed V and J ends, which lost 4 bases and 1 base, there was a span of 10 bases. The V gene's germline CDR1 is LGHDT and CDR2 YNNKEL (reference sequence). The CDR3 reads CASSPTLWNTEAFF. DNA of the CDR3: TGTGCCAGCAGCCCGACACTGTGGAACACTGAAGCTTTCTTT.

This clonotype appeared a few times. The V and J genes are TRBV25-1 and TRBJ2-1; either TRBD1 or TRBD2 may supply D (5 bases each). This CDR3 is built from 16 residues. Germline CDR1 is MGHDK and CDR2 is SYGVNS. V was trimmed by 2 bases and J by 3 bases, leaving 14 bases between them. The CDR3 region is CASSESSGTDYNEQFF. CDR3 nucleotides: TGTGCCAGCAGTGAAAGCTCCGGGACGGACTACAATGAGCAGTTCTTC.

This clonotype has just a few counts. The chain combines TRBV20-1 with TRBJ2-5, with D perhaps given as TRBD1 or TRBD2 (6 bases each). The CDR3 sequence is 15 residues long. V was shortened by 0 bases and J by 3 bases, with 14 bases between the two germline ends. Germline V gives CDR1 DFQATT, CDR2 SNEGSKA (reference sequence). The CDR3 region has the DNA TGCAGTGCTAGAGATCAGACGGGGGCAAAAGAGACCCAGTACTTC. It encodes CSARDQTGAKETQYF.

V gene TRBV20-1 combines with J gene TRBJ2-3; D possibly corresponds to TRBD1 (6 bases). This CDR3 is built from 15 residues. With 3 bases removed from V and 3 bases from J, the gap between germline ends came to 16 bases. Germline V gene lookup returns CDR1 DFQATT and CDR2 SNEGSKA (reference sequence). The CDR3 region is CSASHREQATDTQYF. DNA of the CDR3: TGCAGTGCTAGCCACAGGGAGCAGGCGACAGATACGCAGTATTTT.

This clonotype was seen just once. Sequence at one end of the junction differs from germline and may be a read error. The chain recombines TRBV12-5 with TRBJ2-5; no reliable D call. This CDR3 spans 13 amino acids. Germline V gene sequence: CDR1 LGHNT, CDR2 FRNRAP. The DNA of the CDR3 is TGTGCTAGTGGTAAAGACCCTCAAGAGACCAAGTACTTC. The encoded protein is CASGKDPQETKYF.

This chain links TRBV20-1 with TRBJ2-1; TRBD2 agrees at 11 bases. The CDR3 consists of 13 residues. CDR1 is DFQATT, CDR2 SNEGSKA, per germline (reference sequence). V was clipped by 7 bases and J by 7 bases; unmatched bases: 6. CDR3 DNA: TGCAGTGAACTAGCGGGAGCGTTTAATGAGCAGTTCTTC. Protein: CSELAGAFNEQFF.

This clonotype was detected only once. The junction shows a germline mismatch at one end, possibly a read error. The chain joins TRBV6-5 to TRBJ2-3; the D is unclear. The CDR3 has 13 residues. The V gene's germline CDR1 is MNHEY and CDR2 SVGAGI. CDR3 sequence reads: CASSYSEADAQYF. For the CDR3, the DNA is TGTGCCAGCAGTTACTCCGAGGCAGATGCGCAGTATTTT.

This clonotype showed up just a few times. The chain uses TRBV10-1 and TRBJ2-7; perhaps TRBD2 as D (6 bases). V lost 0 bases, J lost 4 bases, and 13 bases lay in between. The length of the CDR3 is 15 residues. The germline V gene has CDR1 WNHNN and CDR2 SYGVQD (reference sequence). The CDR3 sequence: CASSESAGLTYEQYF. The DNA of the CDR3 is TGCGCCAGCAGTGAGTCGGCGGGACTGACATACGAGCAGTACTTC.

The table lists this clonotype with a few counts. This chain links TRBV12-3 or TRBV12-4 with TRBJ2-3; 13 bases line up with TRBD2. The CDR3 extends over 18 amino acids. The V gene end was trimmed by 6 bases and the J gene end by 4 bases; junction bases not matched to a gene: 13. The CDR3 sequence is CASSHNTGLAGVADTQYF. The CDR3 DNA reads as TGTGCCAGCAGCCACAACACCGGACTAGCGGGAGTCGCAGATACGCAGTATTTT.